Below are 7 T cell receptor beta chains sequenced from a single sample in a study of graft-versus-host responses after intestinal transplantation (dated by TCRdb to the early 2020s). Libraries were constructed by the immunoSEQ multiplex PCR assay. TCRdb holds this immuneACCESS table with in-frame rearrangements only. Some clones are missing; in checked studies, unresolved V genes explain under half, and the rest has no known cause. This sample comprises 95,000 to 110,000 clones, 93% of them detected only once. The ten largest clones capture roughly 1% of the sample. These receptors have no known antigen. Taken with the paper, the label for time point translates to: cells obtained before transplantation from donor or recipient. The sequencing used unstimulated CD8+ T cells sorted from spleen or lymph node cells, collected before intestinal transplant. Source of these receptors: a human donor who received an intestinal transplant.

The count of this clone is one. The genes are TRBV6-5 and TRBJ1-5, with 7 positions matching TRBD1. Germline V CDR1 and CDR2: MNHEY, SVGAGI. The CDR3 is made up of 14 amino acids. Trimming cost V 6 bases and J 5 bases; bases outside gene matches: 7. The CDR3 loop reads CASSPDRDHQPQHF. The CDR3 DNA sequence: TGTGCCAGCAGCCCCGACAGGGATCATCAGCCCCAGCATTTT.

The gene calls are TRBV27 and TRBJ1-3; D unresolved. Per germline, CDR1 MNHEY and CDR2 SMNVEV (reference sequence). The CDR3 totals 13 residues. Between the trimmed V and J ends, which lost 8 bases and 2 bases, there was a span of 10 bases. In DNA, the CDR3 is TGTGCCAGCTCTTATGATGCTGGAAACACCATATATTTT. This encodes CASSYDAGNTIYF.

The count of this clone is one. The V call is TRBV29-1, the J call TRBJ2-1, with TRBD2 identical over 9 bases. The CDR3 is 17 amino acids. Trimming took 3 bases from V and 0 from J; bases not matched to a gene: 9. Germline CDR1 SQVTM, CDR2 ANQGSEA. This chain's CDR3 is CSVEGASGASSYNEQFF. The CDR3 DNA reads TGCAGCGTTGAGGGCGCTAGCGGGGCGAGCTCCTACAATGAGCAGTTCTTC.

This clone appeared once. The junction and the germline gene differ at one end; a read error may be behind it. The chain carries TRBV2 and TRBJ2-7; tentative D call: TRBD1 (5 bases). Germline V gene lookup returns CDR1 SNHLY and CDR2 FYNNEI. The CDR3 is 16 residues long. CDR3: CARSREPPHNPGEQYF. CDR3 DNA: TGTGCCCGCAGCAGGGAACCTCCCCACAACCCGGGCGAGCAGTACTTC. Based on the CDR3 plus reference TRBV2 and TRBJ2-7, the full variable domain is EPEVTQTPSHQVTQMGQEVILRCVPISNHLYFYWYRQILGQKVEFLVSFYNNEISEKSEIFDDQFSVERPDGSNFTLKIRSTKLEDSAMYFCARSREPPHNPGEQYFGPGTRLTVT.

This clone was detected only a few times. The chain has TRBV21-1 and TRBJ2-7; the listed D gene, TRBD2, was not tested against the DNA. TRBV21-1 is a pseudogene segment. CDR3 length: 16 amino acids. Here the CDR3 reads CASSKCSGTRIYEQYF. CDR3 in DNA: TGTGCCAGCAGCAAATGCTCCGGGACTAGAATCTACGAGCAGTACTTC.

The V and J genes are TRBV5-5 and TRBJ2-5; 10 nucleotides line up with TRBD1. Per the germline V gene, CDR1 is SGHKS and CDR2 is YYEKEE (reference sequence). The ends lost 3 bases at V and 5 bases at J; junction bases unmatched: 7. This CDR3 comprises 15 residues. In DNA form, the CDR3 reads TGTGCCAGCAGCTCCCCGGGACAGGGGCGGGAGACCCAGTACTTC. It is translated as CASSSPGQGRETQYF.

The gene calls are TRBV5-4 and TRBJ2-1; D may be TRBD2 (7 bases). Trimming removed 4 bases at V and 4 bases at J, with 15 bases between. This CDR3 contains 15 residues. Germline CDR1 SGHNT, CDR2 YYREEE (reference sequence). The CDR3 DNA follows: TGTGCCAGCAGCACCTTCGGGGGGACATACAATGAGCAGTTCTTC. It is translated as CASSTFGGTYNEQFF.